Each of the 21 T cell receptor beta chains below was sequenced from the same sample in a study of blood T cell repertoires in COVID-19. The assay was immunoSEQ multiplex PCR, and TCRdb's table has in-frame clones only and misses some. The sample consists of just over 95,000 clones, approximately 90% of them appearing once. The sequenced sample was peripheral blood. These receptor sequences come from a human donor in a cohort sampled during active COVID-19.

The chain employs TRBV5-4 and TRBJ1-2; 8 bases are a match to TRBD1. Germline CDR1 is SGHNT and CDR2 is YYREEE (reference sequence). Trimming removed 6 bases from V and 4 bases from J; junction bases left unmatched: 23. The CDR3 covers 19 residues. CDR3: CASTHPTGSRGRGGYGYTF. CDR3 sequence (DNA): TGTGCCAGCACCCACCCAACGGGAAGCAGGGGGCGCGGGGGCTATGGCTACACCTTC. Based on the CDR3 plus reference TRBV5-4 and TRBJ1-2, the full variable domain is ETGVTQSPTHLIKTRGQQVTLRCSSQSGHNTVSWYQQALGQGPQFIFQYYREEENGRGNFPPRFSGLQFPNYSSELNVNALELDDSALYLCASTHPTGSRGRGGYGYTFGSGTRLTVV.

This clone appeared once. This rearrangement joins TRBV5-4 to TRBJ2-1, with 8 bases aligning to TRBD2. Germline-derived CDR1 and CDR2 are SGHNT and YYREEE (reference sequence). V trimming: 7 bases; J trimming: 4 bases; junction bases outside the gene matches: 10. This CDR3 spans 15 amino acids. The CDR3 nucleotides are TGTGCCAGCTTTCGGGGGGGCAGTAGGTACAATGAGCAGTTCTTC. This translates into CASFRGGSRYNEQFF.

The chain links TRBV5-5 to TRBJ1-6; D remains unclear. V lost 2 bases, J lost 5 bases, and 11 bases lay in between. Germline values: CDR1 SGHKS, CDR2 YYEKEE (reference sequence). CDR3 length: 15 amino acids. CDR3 DNA: TGTGCCAGCAGCTTTATTTTCAGAAATAATTCACCCCTCCACTTT. Translated, it gives CASSFIFRNNSPLHF.

The chain has TRBV4-3 and TRBJ2-7; the match to TRBD2 covers 11 bases. Trimming removed 0 bases from V and 7 bases from J; junction bases left unmatched: 8. CDR3 length equals 16 residues. The V gene's germline CDR1 is LGHNA and CDR2 YSLEER. CDR3 DNA sequence: TGCGCCAGCAGCCAAGAGGGGAGTAGCGGGAGGGGGGAGCAGTACTTC. This gives the protein CASSQEGSSGRGEQYF.

This clone appeared a few times. The rearrangement joins TRBV9 to TRBJ1-5; weak D call: TRBD1 (5 bases). Germline CDR1 and CDR2: SGDLS and YYNGEE. The CDR3 extends over 14 amino acids. Trimming pared 4 bases from V and 0 bases from J, leaving 8 bases between. The CDR3 region has the DNA TGTGCCAGCAGCATGACAGATAGCAATCAGCCCCAGCATTTT. It specifies CASSMTDSNQPQHF. The variable domain in full, with the rest retrieved from reference TRBV9 and TRBJ1-5, is DSGVTQTPKHLITATGQRVTLRCSPRSGDLSVYWYQQSLDQGLQFLIQYYNGEERAKGNILERFSAQQFPDLHSELNLSSLELGDSALYFCASSMTDSNQPQHFGDGTRLSIL.

The chain combines TRBV6-5 with TRBJ1-1; D gene ambiguous. This CDR3 contains 13 residues. Between the trimmed V and J ends, which lost 6 bases and 4 bases, there was a span of 12 bases. Germline V lookup: CDR1 MNHEY, CDR2 SVGAGI. CDR3 in amino acids: CASSAPGITEAFF. The CDR3 DNA is TGTGCCAGCAGCGCCCCCGGGATCACTGAAGCTTTCTTT.

The chain links TRBV5-1 to TRBJ1-1; 7 bases agree with TRBD1. CDR3 length equals 12 residues. Per germline, CDR1 SGHRS and CDR2 YFSETQ. Trimming cost V 4 bases and J 7 bases; bases outside gene matches: 4. The CDR3 is CASSVTGNEAFF. The CDR3 DNA reads as TGCGCCAGCAGCGTGACAGGGAATGAAGCTTTCTTT.

The gene calls are TRBV7-9 and TRBJ1-1; tentative D call: TRBD1 (5 bases). From germline, CDR1 is SEHNR and CDR2 FQNEAQ (reference sequence). With 5 bases removed from V and 4 bases from J, the gap between germline ends came to 14 bases. This CDR3 spans 14 amino acids. The CDR3 here is CASSHGTGGTEAFF. The CDR3 DNA is TGTGCCAGCAGCCACGGGACTGGGGGCACTGAAGCTTTCTTT.

This clone appeared once. The chain links TRBV18 to TRBJ2-2, with 8 bases aligning to TRBD2. The trim removed 4 bases at V and 0 bases at J, leaving 4 bases unmatched. The germline V gene encodes CDR1 KGHSH and CDR2 LQKENI. CDR3 length: 16 residues. CDR3 amino acids: CASSLTSGANTGELFF. CDR3 sequence (DNA): TGTGCCAGCTCACTCACTAGCGGCGCGAACACCGGGGAGCTGTTTTTT.

This clone was counted a single time. The J gene is TRBJ2-7, the V gene TRBV11-2; 9 positions match TRBD1. The CDR3 has 14 amino acids. Germline CDR1 is SGHAT and CDR2 is FQNNGV. J gave up 5 bases and V 5 bases, and 7 bases lay outside the gene matches. The CDR3 here is CASSPTTGGNEQYF. For the CDR3, the DNA is TGTGCCAGCAGCCCCACAACAGGGGGCAACGAGCAGTACTTC.

CDR3 residues: CASSLTGPFNEKLFF. CDR3 DNA sequence: TGTGCCAGCAGCTTGACAGGGCCTTTTAACGAAAAACTGTTTTTT. V usage is TRBV11-2 and J usage is TRBJ1-4, with 7 bases aligning to TRBD1. V shed 3 bases and J 8 bases; nucleotides not matched to a gene: 9. CDR1 and CDR2 from the germline V gene are SGHAT and FQNNGV. The CDR3 runs 15 residues.

V and J are TRBV9 and TRBJ2-1; 14 positions agree with TRBD2. With V trimmed by 2 bases and J by 9 bases, 4 bases remained unmatched. Per the germline V gene, CDR1 is SGDLS and CDR2 is YYNGEE. This CDR3 is built from 15 residues. DNA for the CDR3: TGTGCCAGCAGCGTTGGACTAGCGGGAGGAGGTGAGCAGTTCTTC. It codes for CASSVGLAGGGEQFF. The complete variable domain, with remaining parts taken from reference TRBV9 and TRBJ2-1, reads DSGVTQTPKHLITATGQRVTLRCSPRSGDLSVYWYQQSLDQGLQFLIQYYNGEERAKGNILERFSAQQFPDLHSELNLSSLELGDSALYFCASSVGLAGGGEQFFGPGTRLTVL.

The V and J genes are TRBV9 and TRBJ1-1; D may be TRBD1 (5 bases). Germline CDR1 reads SGDLS; CDR2 reads YYNGEE. V dropped 4 bases and J dropped 3 bases, with 13 bases sitting between them. The CDR3 has 14 amino acids. In DNA, the CDR3 is TGTGCCAGCAGCTCGGGACTGTTGGACACTGAAGCTTTCTTT. Translation gives CASSSGLLDTEAFF.

This chain uses TRBV28 with TRBJ2-1, with 12 nucleotides matching TRBD2. The CDR3 length is 19 residues. Germline lookup yields CDR1 MDHEN and CDR2 SYDVKM. V gave up 4 bases and J gave up 0 bases; unmatched junction bases: 10. CDR3 loop: CASSSGSSSGRASYNEQFF. As DNA, the CDR3 is TGTGCCAGCAGTTCAGGATCGTCTAGCGGGAGGGCCTCCTACAATGAGCAGTTCTTC.

In this sample, this clone turned up once. The V and J genes are TRBV7-9 and TRBJ2-1, with D perhaps matching TRBD1 (6 bases). CDR3 length equals 13 residues. Germline CDR1 reads SEHNR; CDR2 reads FQNEAQ (reference sequence). V was pared by 5 bases and J by 6 bases, with 11 bases between. The CDR3 protein is CASSKGTINEQFF. The CDR3 DNA follows: TGTGCCAGCAGCAAAGGGACAATCAATGAGCAGTTCTTC.

DNA of the CDR3: TGCGCCAGCAGTTCGGGGGGAACTAACACTGAAGCTTTCTTT. It yields the protein CASSSGGTNTEAFF. The chain joins TRBV5-1 to TRBJ1-1, with D possibly being TRBD1 (5 bases). CDR3 length: 14 amino acids. V shed 5 bases and J shed 2 bases, with 13 bases lying between them. Germline CDR1 and CDR2: SGHRS and YFSETQ.

The chain joins TRBV4-3 to TRBJ1-6; tentatively, D is TRBD1 (5 bases). The CDR3 is 15 residues long. Germline CDR1 LGHNA, CDR2 YSLEER. Trimming left V 2 bases short and J 6 bases short, with 11 bases between. In DNA form, the CDR3 reads TGCGCCAGCAGCCAATTTTTCAGGGTTAATTCACCCCTCCACTTT. Translation: CASSQFFRVNSPLHF.

This chain links TRBV2 with TRBJ1-2, with D possibly matching TRBD1 (5 bases). Looked up from germline, CDR1 is SNHLY and CDR2 is FYNNEI. Trimming left V 4 bases short and J 5 bases short, with 11 bases between. The CDR3 spans 13 residues. The CDR3 sequence is CASSGYDRYGYTF. The CDR3 DNA follows: TGTGCCAGCAGTGGCTACGACAGATATGGCTACACCTTC.

The V gene is TRBV25-1, the J gene TRBJ1-2; weak D call: TRBD1 (5 bases). There are 12 residues in the CDR3. Germline CDR1 and CDR2: MGHDK and SYGVNS. V was shortened by 6 bases and J by 8 bases, with 13 bases between the two germline ends. The CDR3 loop reads CASRGPGLGYTF. In DNA, the CDR3 is TGTGCCAGCAGAGGACCAGGGCTGGGCTACACCTTC.

The chain recombines TRBV9 with TRBJ1-4, with D possibly TRBD1 on 5 matching bases. The germline V gene has CDR1 SGDLS and CDR2 YYNGEE. The V gene lost 0 bases and the J gene lost 7 bases, with 13 bases spanning the gap. The CDR3 covers 15 residues. The CDR3 region has the DNA TGTGCCAGCAGCGTAGGATGGGGCGCATTTGAAAAACTGTTTTTT. Translating it yields CASSVGWGAFEKLFF.

On this clone: This specimen includes other DNA sequences encoding the same CDR3. CDR3 DNA sequence: TGTGCCAGCTCACCCCAGGGGGGCACTGAAGCTTTCTTT. This encodes CASSPQGGTEAFF. The chain recombines TRBV18 with TRBJ1-1; 7 bases align to TRBD1. Per germline, CDR1 KGHSH and CDR2 LQKENI. V was pared by 3 bases and J by 4 bases, with 2 bases of the junction left unmatched. The CDR3 covers 13 residues.